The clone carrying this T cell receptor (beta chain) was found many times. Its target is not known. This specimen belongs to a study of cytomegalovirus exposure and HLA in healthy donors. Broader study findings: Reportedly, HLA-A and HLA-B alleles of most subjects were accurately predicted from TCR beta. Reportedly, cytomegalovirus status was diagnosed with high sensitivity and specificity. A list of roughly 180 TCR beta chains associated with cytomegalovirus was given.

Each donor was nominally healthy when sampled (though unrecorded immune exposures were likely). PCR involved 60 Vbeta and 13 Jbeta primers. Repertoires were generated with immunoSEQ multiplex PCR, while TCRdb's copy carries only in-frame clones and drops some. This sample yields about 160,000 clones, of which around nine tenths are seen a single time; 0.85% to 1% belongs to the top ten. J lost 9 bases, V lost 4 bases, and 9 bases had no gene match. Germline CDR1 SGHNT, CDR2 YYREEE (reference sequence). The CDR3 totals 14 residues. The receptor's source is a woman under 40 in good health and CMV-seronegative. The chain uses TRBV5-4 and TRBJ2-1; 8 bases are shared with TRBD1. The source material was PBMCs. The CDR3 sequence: CASSPIQGAGEQFF. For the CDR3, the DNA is TGTGCCAGCAGCCCGATCCAGGGGGCGGGTGAGCAGTTCTTC.